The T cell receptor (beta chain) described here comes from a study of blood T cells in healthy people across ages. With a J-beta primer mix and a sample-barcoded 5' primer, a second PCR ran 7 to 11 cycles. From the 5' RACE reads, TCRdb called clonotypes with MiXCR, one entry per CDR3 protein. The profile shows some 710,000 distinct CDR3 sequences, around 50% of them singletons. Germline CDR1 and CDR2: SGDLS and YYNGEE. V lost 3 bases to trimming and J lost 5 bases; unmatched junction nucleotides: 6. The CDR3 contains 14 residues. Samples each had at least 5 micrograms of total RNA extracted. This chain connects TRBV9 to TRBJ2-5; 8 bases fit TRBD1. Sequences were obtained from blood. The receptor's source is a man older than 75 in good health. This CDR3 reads CASSAPGGEETQYF. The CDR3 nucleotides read TGTGCCAGCAGCGCCCCAGGGGGCGAGGAGACCCAGTACTTC.